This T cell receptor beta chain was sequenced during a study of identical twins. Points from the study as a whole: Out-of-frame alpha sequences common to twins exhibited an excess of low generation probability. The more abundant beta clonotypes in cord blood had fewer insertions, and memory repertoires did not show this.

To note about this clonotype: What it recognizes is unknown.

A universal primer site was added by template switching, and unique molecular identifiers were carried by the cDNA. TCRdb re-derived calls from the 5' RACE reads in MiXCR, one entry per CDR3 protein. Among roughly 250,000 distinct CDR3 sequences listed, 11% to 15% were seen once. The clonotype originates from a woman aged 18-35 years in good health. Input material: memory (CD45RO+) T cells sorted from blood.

CDR3 loop: CASSPPGTPGEQYF. The CDR3 DNA reads as TGTGCCAGCAGTCCTCCGGGGACTCCGGGCGAGCAGTACTTC. V usage is TRBV25-1 and J usage is TRBJ2-7; tentatively, D is TRBD2 (6 bases). V was pared by 5 bases and J by 6 bases, with 17 bases between. Germline V CDR1 and CDR2: MGHDK, SYGVNS. The CDR3 is 14 residues long.